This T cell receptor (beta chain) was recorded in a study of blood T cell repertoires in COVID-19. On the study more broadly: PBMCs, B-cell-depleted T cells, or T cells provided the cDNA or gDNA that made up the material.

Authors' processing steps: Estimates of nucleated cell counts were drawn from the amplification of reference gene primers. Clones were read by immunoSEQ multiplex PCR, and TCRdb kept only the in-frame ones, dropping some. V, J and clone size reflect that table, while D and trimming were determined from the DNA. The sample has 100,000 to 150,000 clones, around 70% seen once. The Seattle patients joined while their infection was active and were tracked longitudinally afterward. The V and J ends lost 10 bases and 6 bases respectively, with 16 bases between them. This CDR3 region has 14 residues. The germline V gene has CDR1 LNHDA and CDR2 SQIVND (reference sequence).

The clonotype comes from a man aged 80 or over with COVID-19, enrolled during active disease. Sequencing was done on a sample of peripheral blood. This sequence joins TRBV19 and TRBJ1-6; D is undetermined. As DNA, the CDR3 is TGTGCCACCCAAGGCGGGATTTCTAATTCACCCCTCCACTTT. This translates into CATQGGISNSPLHF.